The source of this TCR beta chain is a study of regulatory T cells in long-lasting Graves disease (dated by TCRdb to 2020 to 2023). In terms of the full investigation: Patients with newly diagnosed Graves' disease had been on antithyroid drugs for under 3 months. A total of roughly 35 samples underwent TCR sequencing: around 13 from persistent and roughly 20 from newly diagnosed Graves' disease patients. This study used TCR sequencing and RNA sequencing of peripheral blood to compare persistent Graves' disease patients against newly diagnosed Graves' disease patients. The study was registered as a clinical trial and conducted in China. General findings and caveats noted by the study authors: Sequencing and analysis were restricted to the TCR beta chain. The small sample size was acknowledged by the authors as a limitation that may reduce accuracy. Persistent disease showed preferential use of TRBV28, TRBJ1-2 and TRBJ2-5, whereas newly diagnosed disease favored TRBV20-1 and TRBJ2-1. Lower TCR Shannon entropy and fewer highly expanded clones were observed in persistent Graves' disease patients than in newly diagnosed patients, which suggested clonal expansion. Persistent patients shared more public clonotypes among themselves (under 3,000) than newly diagnosed patients did (approximately 870). The study examined only peripheral blood because the primary lesion, thyroid tissue, could not be accessed.

V and J lose 5 bases and 1 base, and a span of 19 bases separates them. CDR1 and CDR2 are read off the germline V gene as SGHTA and FQGNSA. Spanning cysteine to phenylalanine, the CDR3 consists of 17 amino acids. CDR3 DNA is the only sequence kept; it has 51 bases, read in frame from the first base. Library generation was performed with multiplex PCR. Reads for this sample came from an Illumina HiSeq 4000. To build TCR beta libraries, CDR3 regions were amplified by Arm-PCR using iRepertoire HTBI primers. Before sequencing, the PCR products went through gel purification. Per the source publication's procedure: Gene usage analysis of CDR3 amino acid clonotypes relied on the roughly 60 TRBV and 14 TRBJ segments identified across samples. COPE and FqMerger were used to merge the filtered high-quality paired reads into contigs. Contigs were aligned with BLAST to IMGT TRBV, TRBD and TRBJ reference genes, and CDR3 was defined per IMGT. Clonotypes above 0.1% frequency were classified as highly expanded clones. Shannon entropy served as the measure of repertoire diversity, while the Gini coefficient captured V-J evenness. Public clonotypes were defined as clonotypes shared by more than one individual. Using fastp trimming at Q25 and MiXCR clonotype assembly, TCRdb reanalyzed the public sequencing data and kept in-frame beta chains. Under each unique CDR3 protein, matching rows form one entry showing the most common genes and DNA. TCRdb, rather than the study authors, made the V and J calls. For this sample the table gives about 620,000 distinct CDR3 sequences, of which approximately 15% were detected only once. The ten largest clones represent 15% to 20% of the sample.

The time point label here, explained by the study, means: newly diagnosed GD, antithyroid drugs for less than 3 months. For both TCR sequencing and RNA sequencing, RNA was extracted from PBMCs using TRIzol. Graves' disease was diagnosed according to American Thyroid Association guidelines. Patients were recruited from an endocrinology department in Xi'an, China. Each patient gave approximately 9.7 milliliters of peripheral blood, collected in an EDTA anticoagulant tube. PBMCs were isolated by Ficoll Paque Plus density gradient separation without further T cell sorting. An Agilent 2100 Bioanalyzer and agarose gel were used to check RNA quality, and a NanoDrop 2000 was used to measure RNA concentration. At least ten counts were recorded for this clonotype. Its recognized antigen is unknown. No qualities accompany the bases; no much larger clone lies one base away. This sample was also put to use in a study of T cells in Graves' hyperthyroidism and ophthalmopathy. That second publication adds: Stable Graves' hyperthyroidism was defined as no progression to ophthalmopathy during 18 months of follow-up. Hyperthyroidism patients were aged 18 to 65 years and newly diagnosed, with disease duration of less than 2 months. Exclusion was applied to patients with uncontrolled infections, other autoimmune diseases, pregnancy or lactation. Diagnoses were based on clinical symptoms, serum thyroxine and TRAb, thyroid ultrasound and orbital computed tomography. The TCR CDR3 was subjected to a first round of RT-PCR using the HTBI primer set and the Qiagen OneStep RT-PCR kit. Most expanded thyroid clonotypes (frequency above 0.001) were also detected in blood, a finding suggesting that blood repertoires may reflect thyroid immune responses. In cross-validation, a model built on a 13 V-J signature told ophthalmopathy apart from stable hyperthyroidism with approximately 90% sensitivity and around 81% specificity, and in testing the same model reached 80%/75%. During validation, the model predicted progression to ophthalmopathy a median of around six months ahead of onset, with more than 60% sensitivity and about 75% specificity. To identify distinguishing TCR V-J signatures, a discovery cohort of roughly 100 patients was used, comprising some 45 with Graves' ophthalmopathy and around 60 with stable Graves' hyperthyroidism. Prospective prediction of ophthalmopathy was tested in an independent validation cohort of approximately 18 hyperthyroidism patients and 15 to 17 patients who later progressed to ophthalmopathy. The roughly 94 discovery patients were randomly split 7:3 into training and test sets. The study also compared thyroid tissue and blood T-cell repertoires from several Graves' hyperthyroidism patients. After blood sampling, hyperthyroidism patients were treated with methimazole at a starting dose of 30 mg daily, and ophthalmopathy patients were treated with high-dose intravenous methylprednisolone. Libraries were constructed in a second round of multiplex PCR, after which size selection and purification were carried out. Paired-end sequencing of the libraries was performed with 100 bp reads on an Illumina HiSeq2000. SOAPnuke was used to process the raw data, removing reads that contained adapters or uncalled bases, had a mean Phred below 15, or lacked an exact match to the constant primer or identifier. High-quality paired reads were merged with COPE v1.2.5, and unique nucleotide sequences were defined as clonotypes. MiTCR v1.1 was used to align the clonotypes against IMGT TRBV, TRBD and TRBJ reference segments. Analysis was restricted to V-J combinations with a frequency above 0.0001, which covered roughly 99% of repertoires. A TCS score was defined as the ratio between F50 (clonal expansion) and ExV (chaos), using BLOSUM62-based TCRdist between CDR3 peptides within each V-J. Welch's t-statistics and random forest reduced around 550 V-J features to 10 to 15, which were used in a naive Bayes classifier (R e1071). No statistical method was used to fix the sample size in advance, and group allocation was not hidden from the investigators. The paper describes TCR Vbeta CDR3 sequencing of about 140 peripheral blood samples, made up of roughly 40 ophthalmopathy patients, roughly 80 hyperthyroidism patients and about 17 progressor patients.

The sequence was obtained from a woman younger than 45 with Graves disease. Donor details come from another sample of the same person, matched by shared clones. This specimen consisted of peripheral blood mononuclear cells (PBMCs), obtained at new diagnosis, from a patient treated with antithyroid drugs. Rearrangement joined TRBV7-2 to TRBJ2-3; tentative D gene TRBD2, with 6 bases matching. The CDR3 here reads CASSPPRRGIGTDTQYF. The DNA sequence is TGTGCCAGCAGCCCTCCGCGCCGGGGGATTGGCACAGATACGCAGTATTTT.